These 32 T cell receptor beta chains originate from one sample sequenced in a study of shared T cell receptors in the human thymus. Data came from immunoSEQ multiplex PCR; TCRdb stores just in-frame clones and leaves some out. The sample holds more than 550,000 clones, over 75% seen once. These data were also reused for a study on human thymus T cells.

Sequences were obtained from thymocytes. These TCRs come from a girl under three years old with a congenital heart defect.

The genes are TRBV5-1 and TRBJ1-2; TRBD1 aligns across 9 bases. V lost 0 bases and J lost 4; bases outside the gene matches: 7. Germline V gene sequence: CDR1 SGHRS, CDR2 YFSETQ. This CDR3 has 16 residues. The chain's CDR3 is CASSLEGTGRGYGYTF. Here the CDR3 DNA reads TGCGCCAGCAGCTTGGAGGGGACAGGGAGGGGCTATGGCTACACCTTC.

This chain uses TRBV7-9 with TRBJ2-2; D gene uncertain. Germline-derived CDR1 and CDR2 are SEHNR and FQNEAQ (reference sequence). The CDR3 is 15 residues long. V was pared by 1 base and J by 8 bases, with 14 bases between. The CDR3 DNA sequence: TGTGCCAGCAGCTTAGGATATGCAGAACTAGGGGAGCTGTTTTTT. Translated, it gives CASSLGYAELGELFF.

Of note for this clone: At one end, the junction sequence differs from germline, possibly due to a read error. The J gene is TRBJ1-3, the V gene TRBV6-5; D unclear. The CDR3 has 16 residues. Germline V gene sequence: CDR1 MNHEY, CDR2 SVGAGI. In DNA, the CDR3 is TGTGCCAGCAGTCACTCGCGGGCAGCGGATGGAAACACCATATATTTT. Amino acids: CASSHSRAADGNTIYF.

The CDR3 nucleotides read TGTGCCAGTAGTACCCAGGGGACAGTAGAGGAGACCCAGTACTTC. Amino acids: CASSTQGTVEETQYF. The rearrangement uses TRBV19 and TRBJ2-5; TRBD1 matches at 7 bases. Germline CDR1 LNHDA, CDR2 SQIVND (reference sequence). Trimming removed 4 bases from V and 5 bases from J; junction bases left unmatched: 10. The CDR3 loop spans 15 amino acids.

The chain is built from TRBV4-1 and TRBJ1-2; 7 bases agree with TRBD1. The germline gives CDR1 MGHRA, CDR2 YSYEKL. The CDR3 is made up of 15 amino acids. The V and J ends lost 4 bases and 2 bases, in that order; junction bases with no gene match: 7. Here the CDR3 DNA reads TGCGCCAGCAGCCGGGGGGACAGTCCAAACTATGGCTACACCTTC. It codes for CASSRGDSPNYGYTF.

The chain is built from TRBV6-5 and TRBJ2-5, with 9 positions matching TRBD2. With 11 bases clipped from V and 5 bases from J, the junction kept 9 bases outside the gene matches. CDR3 length equals 13 residues. Germline lookup yields CDR1 MNHEY and CDR2 SVGAGI. This CDR3 is CASRAGGLETQYF. For the CDR3, the DNA is TGTGCCTCCAGGGCGGGGGGGCTGGAGACCCAGTACTTC.

The chain uses TRBV7-2 and TRBJ1-2, with D perhaps TRBD1 (6 bases). There are 13 residues in the CDR3. The germline V gene encodes CDR1 SGHTA and CDR2 FQGNSA. V dropped 4 bases and J dropped 4 bases, with 10 bases sitting between them. The CDR3 bases are TGTGCCAGCAGCTCCCTACAGGGCTATGGCTACACCTTC. Translated: CASSSLQGYGYTF.

The rearrangement links TRBV7-2 to TRBJ2-7; tentative D call: TRBD1 (5 bases). CDR1 and CDR2 from the germline V gene are SGHTA and FQGNSA. V lost 1 base, J lost 0 bases, and 7 bases lay in between. CDR3 length equals 14 residues. The CDR3 DNA follows: TGTGCCAGCAGCTTAGGGGGCGCCTCCTACGAGCAGTACTTC. It is translated as CASSLGGASYEQYF.

V and J are TRBV7-9 and TRBJ1-1; no firm D call. This CDR3 region has 13 residues. Germline V lookup: CDR1 SEHNR, CDR2 FQNEAQ (reference sequence). Deletions cut 8 bases from V and 2 bases from J, with 12 bases between. CDR3 nucleotide sequence: TGTGCCAGCTTTTCCGGGAGAAACACTGAAGCTTTCTTT. Translation gives CASFSGRNTEAFF.

The genes are TRBV27 and TRBJ2-3, with TRBD2 matching 11 bases. The ends lost 4 bases at V and 3 bases at J; junction bases unmatched: 12. The CDR3 is made up of 18 amino acids. Germline CDR1 MNHEY, CDR2 SMNVEV (reference sequence). The CDR3 region has the DNA TGTGCCAGCAGTTCCGCCCGCCTGGGACTAGCGGTGACAGATACGCAGTATTTT. Its translation: CASSSARLGLAVTDTQYF.

This clone was found once. The rearrangement uses TRBV4-3 and TRBJ2-1, with 10 bases identical to TRBD1. From germline, CDR1 is LGHNA and CDR2 YSLEER. The CDR3 extends over 17 amino acids. The trim removed 2 bases at V and 7 bases at J, leaving 11 bases unmatched. The CDR3 DNA is TGCGCCAGCAGCCAACTTTTTGGACAGGGGGATAGGAATGAGCAGTTCTTC. Protein product: CASSQLFGQGDRNEQFF.

This clone was observed a handful of times. This chain links TRBV7-8 with TRBJ2-7; 7 bases align to TRBD1. The CDR3 is 15 amino acids. The junction had 11 bases not matched to a gene; V was cut back by 7 bases and J by 2 bases. Germline-derived CDR1 and CDR2 are SGHVS and FQNEAQ. In DNA, the CDR3 is TGTGCCAGCACCCCCCGAGAGACAGGGACCTACGAGCAGTACTTC. This sequence encodes CASTPRETGTYEQYF. Filled out from reference TRBV7-8 and TRBJ2-7, the complete variable domain reads GAGVSQSPRYKVAKRGQDVALRCDPISGHVSLFWYQQALGQGPEFLTYFQNEAQLDKSGLPSDRFFAERPEGSVSTLKIQRTQQEDSAVYLCASTPRETGTYEQYFGPGTRLTVT.

The CDR3 sequence is CASSILQLTGQGPEAFF. For the CDR3, the DNA is TGTGCCAGTAGTATCCTACAACTTACGGGACAGGGCCCTGAAGCTTTCTTT. The chain recombines TRBV19 with TRBJ1-1, with TRBD1 matching over 9 bases. J gave up 6 bases and V 3 bases, and 14 bases lay outside the gene matches. Germline loops: CDR1 LNHDA, CDR2 SQIVND (reference sequence). The CDR3 length is 17 residues.

This chain links TRBV5-1 with TRBJ2-7, with D possibly TRBD1 on 5 matching bases. V was cut by 8 bases and J by 3 bases, with 9 bases left in between. Germline CDR1 reads SGHRS; CDR2 reads YFSETQ. The CDR3 consists of 11 residues. CDR3 amino acids: CARVGVYEQYF. The CDR3 coding sequence is TGCGCCAGGGTAGGGGTCTACGAGCAGTACTTC.

V and J are TRBV4-3 and TRBJ1-4; D gene uncertain. Germline CDR1 LGHNA, CDR2 YSLEER. The CDR3 has 15 residues. Between the trimmed V and J ends, which lost 4 bases and 4 bases, there was a span of 13 bases. Here the CDR3 DNA reads TGCGCCAGCAGCCCCTTCGGGAGGGTTAATGAAAAACTGTTTTTT. Residues: CASSPFGRVNEKLFF.

This chain connects TRBV6-6 to TRBJ2-3, with D perhaps matching TRBD1 (6 bases). V gave up 6 bases and J gave up 4 bases, with 20 bases separating them. The CDR3 runs to 16 residues. Per the germline V gene, CDR1 is MNHNY and CDR2 is SVGAGI (reference sequence). In DNA, the CDR3 is TGTGCCAGCAGATCTCCAGGGGAAAAGATGGCAGATACGCAGTATTTT. It yields the protein CASRSPGEKMADTQYF.

The gene calls are TRBV11-2 and TRBJ2-4; TRBD2 matches at 7 bases. The CDR3 sequence is 14 residues long. The trim removed 4 bases at V and 4 bases at J, leaving 4 bases unmatched. Germline CDR1 is SGHAT and CDR2 is FQNNGV. The CDR3 nucleotides are TGTGCCAGCAGCTCGGGGGGACGGAAAAACATTCAGTACTTC. Its protein is CASSSGGRKNIQYF.

The V call is TRBV5-8, the J call TRBJ1-1; D is possibly TRBD1 (6 bases). The germline V and J ends were trimmed by 0 bases and 1 base, with 16 bases remaining between them. Germline CDR1 reads SGHTS; CDR2 reads YDEGEE. The CDR3 totals 17 residues. The CDR3 is CASSLVGGPLSNTEAFF. CDR3 nucleotide sequence: TGTGCCAGCAGCTTGGTGGGGGGGCCTCTCTCGAACACTGAAGCTTTCTTT.

The chain couples TRBV27 to TRBJ1-5; D may be TRBD1 (6 bases). Trimming left V 5 bases short and J 6 bases short, with 11 bases between. The CDR3 contains 13 residues. Germline V CDR1 and CDR2: MNHEY, SMNVEV (reference sequence). As DNA, the CDR3 is TGTGCCAGCAGTGGGGGCGACTGTCAGCCCCAGCATTTT. Protein product: CASSGGDCQPQHF.

The chain joins TRBV5-1 to TRBJ1-1, with D tentatively TRBD1 (5 bases). Trimming took off 0 bases at V and 6 bases at J, with 21 bases between the two ends. The CDR3 contains 17 residues. The germline V gene encodes CDR1 SGHRS and CDR2 YFSETQ. The CDR3: CASSLALGQVGGAEAFF. The DNA of the CDR3 is TGCGCCAGCAGCTTGGCCCTGGGGCAGGTAGGCGGGGCTGAAGCTTTCTTT.

The chain has TRBV4-3 and TRBJ1-1; the D gene is possibly TRBD1 (6 bases). Germline assignment: CDR1 LGHNA and CDR2 YSLEER. The germline V and J ends were trimmed by 1 base and 1 base, with 13 bases remaining between them. The CDR3 sequence is 16 residues long. The CDR3 sequence: CASSQGGEGQNTEAFF. In DNA form, the CDR3 reads TGCGCCAGCAGCCAAGGGGGCGAGGGACAGAACACTGAAGCTTTCTTT.

The CDR3 protein is CASSLVSRALNSPLHF. CDR3 sequence (DNA): TGCGCCAGCAGCTTGGTATCCAGGGCCCTTAATTCACCCCTCCACTTT. V is TRBV5-1 and J is TRBJ1-6; tentatively, D is TRBD1 (5 bases). V dropped 0 bases and J dropped 6 bases, with 13 bases sitting between them. This CDR3 has 16 amino acids. CDR1 and CDR2 from the germline V gene are SGHRS and YFSETQ.

V usage is TRBV20-1 and J usage is TRBJ1-2, with D unclear. Trimming shortened V by 4 bases and J by 2 bases, and 5 bases separated the two germline ends. CDR1 is DFQATT and CDR2 is SNEGSKA in the germline V gene (reference sequence). The length of the CDR3 is 11 residues. CDR3 sequence (DNA): TGCAGTGCTAAGCTGAACTATGGCTACACCTTC. This codes for CSAKLNYGYTF.

The chain combines TRBV10-3 with TRBJ2-2; 9 bases agree with TRBD2. This CDR3 is built from 14 residues. The germline gives CDR1 ENHRY, CDR2 SYGVKD. V lost 8 bases to trimming and J lost 8 bases; unmatched junction nucleotides: 9. Here the CDR3 DNA reads TGTGCCATCGGACCGGGACTAGCACCGGGGGAGCTGTTTTTT. Translation: CAIGPGLAPGELFF.

This chain links TRBV7-2 with TRBJ1-2, with D tentatively TRBD1 (6 bases). This CDR3 has 15 amino acids. CDR1 and CDR2 from the germline V gene are SGHTA and FQGNSA. V lost 4 bases, J lost 0 bases, and 12 bases lay in between. The DNA of the CDR3 is TGTGCCAGCAGCTCTCCTTGGACAGCTAACTATGGCTACACCTTC. Translated: CASSSPWTANYGYTF.

CDR3 sequence reads: CASSLAFPSSYNEQFF. In DNA form, the CDR3 reads TGTGCCAGCAGCTTAGCGTTCCCTAGCTCCTACAATGAGCAGTTCTTC. The chain joins TRBV7-6 to TRBJ2-1; D unresolved. From germline, CDR1 is SGHVS and CDR2 FNYEAQ. The CDR3 has 16 amino acids. V shed 0 bases and J shed 0 bases, with 9 bases lying between them.

V usage is TRBV11-2 and J usage is TRBJ1-4; possibly TRBD1 for D (5 bases). This CDR3 is 17 amino acids long. The ends were cut back, 0 bases at V and 4 bases at J, with 15 bases in the middle. Looked up from germline, CDR1 is SGHAT and CDR2 is FQNNGV. The CDR3 reads CASSLDRGMVINEKLFF. CDR3 nucleotides: TGTGCCAGCAGCTTAGATCGGGGGATGGTGATTAATGAAAAACTGTTTTTT.

The rearrangement uses TRBV19 and TRBJ2-1, with 11 positions matching TRBD2. Trimming cost V 6 bases and J 0 bases; bases outside gene matches: 10. CDR1 and CDR2 from the germline V gene are LNHDA and SQIVND (reference sequence). The CDR3 length is 18 residues. The CDR3 coding sequence is TGTGCCAGTAGCCTAACTAGCGGGGGCCGGAGCTCCTACAATGAGCAGTTCTTC. Translation: CASSLTSGGRSSYNEQFF.

The CDR3 bases are TGTGCCAGCAGTTTTGGGAGGGTAGGTTTACCTCAATGGACAGCTGAAGCTTTCTTT. Amino acid sequence: CASSFGRVGLPQWTAEAFF. The rearrangement uses TRBV28 and TRBJ1-1, with a tentative D call TRBD1 (6 bases). Germline CDR1 reads MDHEN; CDR2 reads SYDVKM. The CDR3 spans 19 residues. V lost 3 bases, J lost 6 bases, and 29 bases lay in between.

V and J are TRBV2 and TRBJ1-2; D remains unclear. The length of the CDR3 is 16 residues. The germline gives CDR1 SNHLY, CDR2 FYNNEI. Trimming cost V 5 bases and J 5 bases, with 21 bases left between them. CDR3 residues: CASSSLSSRGSYGYTF. CDR3 nucleotides: TGTGCCAGCAGTTCCCTTTCCTCCCGCGGGAGTTATGGCTACACCTTC.

The chain combines TRBV19 with TRBJ1-2, with a weak D call TRBD1 (6 bases). Per germline, CDR1 LNHDA and CDR2 SQIVND (reference sequence). CDR3 length: 17 amino acids. The V and J ends lost 5 bases and 1 base respectively, with 20 bases between them. The CDR3 coding sequence is TGTGCCAGTAGTCTTATACGGACAGCCGAAAATAACTATGGCTACACCTTC. Translating it yields CASSLIRTAENNYGYTF.

The V and J genes are TRBV6-5 and TRBJ2-2; D may be TRBD1 (6 bases). This CDR3 has 14 amino acids. The germline V gene has CDR1 MNHEY and CDR2 SVGAGI. V lost 7 bases, J lost 1 base, and 10 bases lay in between. The CDR3 bases are TGTGCCAGCACCCCGGACAGGAACACCGGGGAGCTGTTTTTT. Translation: CASTPDRNTGELFF.